This entry lists 26 T cell receptor beta chains sequenced from one sample in a study of CD8+CD57+ T cells in acquired aplastic anemia. Patients sequenced had flow cytometry evidence of CD8+CD57+ cell expansion. Genomic DNA templated the TCR beta VDJ and CDR3 profiling. TCRdb reprocessed the reads with MiXCR, giving one entry per CDR3 protein. The data hold about 170,000 distinct CDR3 sequences, with 40% to 50% observed a single time. The sample comprised sorted CD4+, CD8+, or CD8+CD57+ T cells (not recorded which) from PBMCs. Every receptor here comes from a human donor with aplastic anemia.

The chain uses TRBV12-3 or TRBV12-4 and TRBJ1-5; TRBD1 aligns across 10 bases. V trimming: 4 bases; J trimming: 0 bases; junction bases outside the gene matches: 12. The CDR3 length is 19 residues. The CDR3: CASSSPPTGGLYSNQPQHF. CDR3 nucleotide sequence: TGTGCCAGCAGTTCTCCACCGACAGGGGGCCTGTATAGCAATCAGCCCCAGCATTTT.

This clonotype was observed many times. The chain's CDR3 is CASSSIQHTDTQYF. The CDR3 DNA follows: TGTGCCAGCAGTTCGATCCAACACACAGATACGCAGTATTTT. The V and J genes are TRBV6-5 and TRBJ2-3; D ambiguous. The CDR3 contains 14 residues. The V end lost 4 bases, the J end lost 2 bases, and 10 bases lay between the germline ends. Germline-derived CDR1 and CDR2 are MNHEY and SVGAGI.

This chain connects TRBV2 to TRBJ2-5, with D maybe TRBD1 (7 bases). The germline V gene has CDR1 SNHLY and CDR2 FYNNEI. The CDR3 runs 13 residues. V lost 6 bases and J lost 6, with 14 bases in between. CDR3 region: CASRPGGRKTQYF. In DNA, the CDR3 is TGTGCCAGCAGGCCAGGGGGGCGGAAGACCCAGTACTTC. Together with reference TRBV2 and TRBJ2-5, the CDR3 gives the full variable domain: EPEVTQTPSHQVTQMGQEVILRCVPISNHLYFYWYRQILGQKVEFLVSFYNNEISEKSEIFDDQFSVERPDGSNFTLKIRSTKLEDSAMYFCASRPGGRKTQYFGPGTRLLVL.

The chain is built from TRBV7-9 and TRBJ1-1, with D hard to call. The CDR3 totals 13 residues. V was pared by 1 base and J by 7 bases, with 10 bases between. Germline assignment: CDR1 SEHNR and CDR2 FQNEAQ (reference sequence). The CDR3 region is CASSLGPTFEAFF. DNA of the CDR3: TGTGCCAGCAGCTTAGGGCCGACATTTGAAGCTTTCTTT.

CDR3 loop: CATNGHGGDYGYTF. The CDR3 nucleotides read TGTGCCACCAACGGCCATGGGGGTGACTATGGCTACACCTTC. This chain joins TRBV15 and TRBJ1-2; D is perhaps TRBD1 (5 bases). The CDR3 has 14 residues. The ends were cut back, 7 bases at V and 3 bases at J, with 15 bases in the middle. Germline V CDR1 and CDR2: LNHNV, YYDKDF (reference sequence).

This clonotype was seen a handful of times. The chain joins TRBV12-3 or TRBV12-4 to TRBJ1-2, with a possible D match to TRBD1 (6 bases). The V gene lost 0 bases and the J gene lost 3 bases, with 8 bases spanning the gap. The CDR3 totals 14 residues. CDR3 residues: CASSLAAGDYGYTF. For the CDR3, the DNA is TGTGCCAGCAGTTTAGCGGCAGGGGACTATGGCTACACCTTC.

This clonotype was picked up many times. The chain employs TRBV7-6 and TRBJ2-2; tentative D call: TRBD1 (6 bases). This CDR3 has 13 amino acids. Germline CDR1 is SGHVS and CDR2 is FNYEAQ. The CDR3 spells CAGAFDNTGELFF. CDR3 coding DNA: TGTGCGGGGGCCTTCGACAACACCGGGGAGCTGTTTTTT.

This clonotype showed up just a few times. The rearrangement links TRBV20-1 to TRBJ1-1, with 8 bases lining up with TRBD1. In germline, CDR1 is DFQATT, CDR2 SNEGSKA (reference sequence). Trimming cost V 1 base and J 4 bases; bases outside gene matches: 8. The CDR3 loop spans 15 amino acids. CDR3 DNA sequence: TGCAGTGCTAGAGCCCAGGGACAGGTCATCACTGAAGCTTTCTTT. Its translation is CSARAQGQVITEAFF.

This clonotype has a count of ten or more. DNA for the CDR3: TGTGCCAGTAGTATCGCCCAAGGGGGTTCACCCCTCCACTTT. Amino acids: CASSIAQGGSPLHF. This chain links TRBV19 with TRBJ1-6, with a tentative D call TRBD1 (6 bases). The CDR3 is 14 amino acids. Trimming took 3 bases from V and 9 from J, leaving 12 bases between them. In germline, CDR1 is LNHDA, CDR2 SQIVND (reference sequence).

Written as DNA, the CDR3 is TGTGCCACCAGCAGAGAGACAGGGGCTCAATCACCCCTCCACTTT. Amino acids: CATSRETGAQSPLHF. This sequence joins TRBV15 and TRBJ1-6; TRBD1 aligns across 8 bases. Per germline, CDR1 LNHNV and CDR2 YYDKDF (reference sequence). This CDR3 is built from 15 residues. The V gene end was trimmed by 0 bases and the J gene end by 10 bases; junction bases not matched to a gene: 5.

This clonotype was recorded many times. The rearrangement links TRBV7-9 to TRBJ2-2; D is uncertain. V was trimmed by 1 base and J by 7 bases, leaving 7 bases between them. The germline gives CDR1 SEHNR, CDR2 FQNEAQ (reference sequence). CDR3 length equals 13 residues. CDR3 DNA sequence: TGTGCCAGCAGCTTAGTAGGGATCGGGGAGCTGTTTTTT. This codes for CASSLVGIGELFF.

This clonotype has more than one count but fewer than ten. The chain uses TRBV5-1 and TRBJ2-7; D is unclear. Germline V gene lookup returns CDR1 SGHRS and CDR2 YFSETQ. Trimming took off 0 bases at V and 5 bases at J, with 6 bases between the two ends. The CDR3 runs 12 residues. CDR3 sequence: CASSLAVDEQYF. The CDR3 DNA follows: TGCGCCAGCAGCTTGGCCGTGGACGAGCAGTACTTC.

The rearrangement links TRBV20-1 to TRBJ2-5, with D maybe TRBD2 (6 bases). The CDR3 loop spans 13 amino acids. Trimming cost V 6 bases and J 3 bases, with 14 bases left between them. CDR1 DFQATT and CDR2 SNEGSKA come from the germline V gene (reference sequence). CDR3 DNA sequence: TGCAGTGCCTCCCGGACTATGAAAGAGACCCAGTACTTC. It codes for CSASRTMKETQYF.

The chain combines TRBV24-1 with TRBJ1-3; D unclear. This CDR3 spans 11 amino acids. CDR1 and CDR2 from the germline V gene are KGHDR and SFDVKD. V lost 6 bases to trimming and J lost 11 bases, with 10 bases between them. The CDR3 reads CATSYGNAIYF. CDR3 nucleotides: TGTGCCACCAGTTATGGAAATGCCATATATTTT.

V gene TRBV14 combines with J gene TRBJ1-6; 8 bases map to TRBD1. V dropped 6 bases and J dropped 10; count of bases not matched to a gene: 2. Germline CDR1 and CDR2: SGHDN and FVKESK. The CDR3 length is 12 residues. In DNA form, the CDR3 reads TGTGCCAGCAGACAGGGGGTCTCACCCCTCCACTTT. Its protein product is CASRQGVSPLHF.

The chain uses TRBV15 and TRBJ2-5; a weak D match, TRBD2 (6 bases). V lost 1 base, J lost 6 bases, and 9 bases lay in between. The CDR3 runs to 13 residues. Germline values: CDR1 LNHNV, CDR2 YYDKDF (reference sequence). CDR3 coding DNA: TGTGCCACCAGCAGAGGACTAGAGAAGACCCAGTACTTC. It codes for CATSRGLEKTQYF.

The chain recombines TRBV10-3 with TRBJ1-4; 8 nucleotides line up with TRBD1. Per the germline V gene, CDR1 is ENHRY and CDR2 is SYGVKD. The CDR3 extends over 14 amino acids. The J segment lost 8 bases and the V segment lost 3 bases, leaving 5 bases of the junction unmatched. The CDR3 protein is CAISDQQGDEKLFF. CDR3 nucleotides: TGTGCCATCAGTGATCAACAGGGGGACGAAAAACTGTTTTTT.

The chain is built from TRBV2 and TRBJ2-6; D uncertain. This CDR3 is 15 amino acids long. Trimming left V 6 bases short and J 0 bases short, with 9 bases between. Germline V lookup: CDR1 SNHLY, CDR2 FYNNEI. CDR3 nucleotides: TGTGCCAGCAGCGGACGGAACTCTGGGGCCAACGTCCTGACTTTC. This gives the protein CASSGRNSGANVLTF.

The gene calls are TRBV19 and TRBJ2-5, with 7 nucleotides matching TRBD2. The length of the CDR3 is 15 residues. Per germline, CDR1 LNHDA and CDR2 SQIVND (reference sequence). V dropped 8 bases and J dropped 3; count of bases not matched to a gene: 12. The CDR3 DNA sequence: TGTGCCAGTGGTGGATCCGGGGGGACTGAAGAGACCCAGTACTTC. Amino acids: CASGGSGGTEETQYF.

This clonotype was detected many times. The chain employs TRBV19 and TRBJ1-2; no firm D call. The CDR3 is 14 residues long. Germline V gives CDR1 LNHDA, CDR2 SQIVND (reference sequence). V was pared by 9 bases and J by 2 bases, with 16 bases between. DNA for the CDR3: TGTGCCAGCCGTCTTGTGGGGTTCAACTATGGCTACACCTTC. Translated: CASRLVGFNYGYTF. The full variable domain, with the rest looked up from reference TRBV19 and TRBJ1-2, is DGGITQSPKYLFRKEGQNVTLSCEQNLNHDAMYWYRQDPGQGLRLIYYSQIVNDFQKGDIAEGYSVSREKKESFPLTVTSAQKNPTAFYLCASRLVGFNYGYTFGSGTRLTVV.

Many counts were recorded for this clonotype. This chain links TRBV24-1 with TRBJ1-2; TRBD1 matches at 7 bases. V lost 5 bases to trimming and J lost 3 bases; unmatched junction nucleotides: 2. Germline CDR1 is KGHDR and CDR2 is SFDVKD. This CDR3 spans 13 amino acids. The CDR3 spells CATSGDSDYGYTF. The CDR3, as DNA: TGTGCCACCAGTGGGGACAGTGACTATGGCTACACCTTC.

Comment on this clonotype: One end of the junction varies from germline; a read error may be responsible. V usage is TRBV7-3 and J usage is TRBJ2-5, with 11 nucleotides matching TRBD2. Germline CDR1 and CDR2: SGHTA and FQGTGA. This CDR3 comprises 15 residues. CDR3 sequence reads: CASSLDSSGGQTQCF. CDR3 DNA sequence: TGTGCCAGCAGCTTGGATTCTAGCGGGGGGCAGACCCAGTGCTTC. Complete variable domain (other parts from reference TRBV7-3 and TRBJ2-5): GAGVSQTPSNKVTEKGKYVELRCDPISGHTALYWYRQSLGQGPEFLIYFQGTGAADDSGLPNDRFFAVRPEGSVSTLKIQRTERGDSAVYLCASSLDSSGGQTQCFGPGTRLLVL.

Here the CDR3 DNA reads TGTGCCAGCAGCGAACTACAGGGGGCAGGGGGCTATGGCTACACCTTC. It is translated as CASSELQGAGGYGYTF. The J gene is TRBJ1-2, the V gene TRBV2, with 9 bases aligning to TRBD1. Trimming took 6 bases from V and 4 from J; bases not matched to a gene: 12. CDR3 length equals 16 residues. The germline V gene encodes CDR1 SNHLY and CDR2 FYNNEI. The variable domain in full, completed from reference TRBV2 and TRBJ1-2, reads EPEVTQTPSHQVTQMGQEVILRCVPISNHLYFYWYRQILGQKVEFLVSFYNNEISEKSEIFDDQFSVERPDGSNFTLKIRSTKLEDSAMYFCASSELQGAGGYGYTFGSGTRLTVV.

In this sample, this clonotype turned up a few times. The chain is built from TRBV24-1 and TRBJ2-3, with 7 bases that match TRBD2. The trim removed 2 bases at V and 2 bases at J, leaving 3 bases unmatched. The CDR3 sequence is 15 residues long. Germline CDR1 KGHDR, CDR2 SFDVKD. The CDR3 nucleotides read TGTGCCACCAGTGATTCTAGCGGCTACACAGATACGCAGTATTTT. Translating gives CATSDSSGYTDTQYF.

This clonotype was seen only a few times. This chain's CDR3 is CASSFGRGGNTYNEQFF. The CDR3 bases are TGTGCCAGCAGTTTCGGGCGGGGGGGCAACACGTACAATGAGCAGTTCTTC. The chain links TRBV12-3 or TRBV12-4 to TRBJ2-1; TRBD2 agrees at 9 bases. CDR3 size: 17 residues. J gave up 4 bases and V 3 bases, and 10 bases lay outside the gene matches.

This clonotype was detected a few times. This chain's CDR3 is CASRTGTYEQYF. The DNA for the CDR3 is TGTGCCAGCCGGACAGGGACATACGAGCAGTACTTC. The rearrangement joins TRBV7-9 to TRBJ2-7; 8 bases map to TRBD1. From germline, CDR1 is SEHNR and CDR2 FQNEAQ (reference sequence). V lost 8 bases to trimming and J lost 4 bases; unmatched junction nucleotides: 4. The CDR3 totals 12 residues.